Sequencing of this T cell receptor beta chain was carried out in a study of blood T cell repertoires in COVID-19. At the level of the study: COVID-19 samples from acute and convalescent phases originated in the United States, Italy and Spain. Sample material is recorded as cDNA or gDNA derived from T cells, B-cell-depleted T cells, or PBMCs.

Germline V lookup: CDR1 SQVTM, CDR2 ANQGSEA. CDR3 length equals 13 residues. After removal of 3 bases from V and 10 bases from J, the junction contained 11 bases not matched to a gene. Profiled with immunoSEQ multiplex PCR; TCRdb holds only in-frame clones, not every one. Of about 380,000 clones in the sample, approximately 80% were seen once. The specimen sequenced was peripheral blood. J is TRBJ1-1 and V is TRBV29-1, with TRBD1 matching 7 bases. This clonotype was sampled from a human donor with acute or convalescent COVID-19. The donor label of this sample is uncertain. CDR3 region: CSVEHYRGEGAFF. The CDR3, as DNA: TGCAGCGTTGAGCACTACAGGGGAGAAGGAGCTTTCTTT.